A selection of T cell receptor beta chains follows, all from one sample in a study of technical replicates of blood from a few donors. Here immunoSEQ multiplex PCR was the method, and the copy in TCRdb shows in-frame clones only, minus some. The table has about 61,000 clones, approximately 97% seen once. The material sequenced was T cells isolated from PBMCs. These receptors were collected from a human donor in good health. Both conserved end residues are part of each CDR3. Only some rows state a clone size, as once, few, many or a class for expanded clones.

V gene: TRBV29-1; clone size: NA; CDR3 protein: CSVEDPAGKYGYTF
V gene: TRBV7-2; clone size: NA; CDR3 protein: CASSLAGGPVYNEQFF
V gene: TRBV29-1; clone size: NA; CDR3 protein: CSVGGTSGKVETQYF
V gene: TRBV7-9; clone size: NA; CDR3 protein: CASSSPQAPGNTIYF
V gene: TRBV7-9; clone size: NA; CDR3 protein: CASSFNRGNSYEQYF
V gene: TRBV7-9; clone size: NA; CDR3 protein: CAIGGAGTYTDTQYF
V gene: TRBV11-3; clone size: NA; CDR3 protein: CASSLRGTYEQYF
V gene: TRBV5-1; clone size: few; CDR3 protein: CASSRDGRYTEAFF
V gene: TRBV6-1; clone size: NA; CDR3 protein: CASSDSGGNTEAFF
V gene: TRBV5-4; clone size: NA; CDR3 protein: CASSLGDRDTGELFF
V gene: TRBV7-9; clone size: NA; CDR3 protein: CASSLARAGNSPLHF
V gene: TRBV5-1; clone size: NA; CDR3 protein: CASSRSSGERDGYTF
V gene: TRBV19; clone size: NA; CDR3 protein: CASTPGPDGSYEQYF
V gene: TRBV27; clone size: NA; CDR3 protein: CASSSPWASSYEQYF
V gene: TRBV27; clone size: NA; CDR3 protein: CASSPMGLAGRSSEQYF
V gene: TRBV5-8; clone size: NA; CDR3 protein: CASSFGLAFTDTQYF
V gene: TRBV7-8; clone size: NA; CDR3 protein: CASSLATSGSAEQFF
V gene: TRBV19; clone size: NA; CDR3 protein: CASASISGGELFF
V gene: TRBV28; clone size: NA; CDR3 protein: CASSLGLAPILLYEQYF
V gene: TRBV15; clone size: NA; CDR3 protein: CATSRDSGVGETQYF
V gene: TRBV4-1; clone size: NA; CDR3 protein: CASSQNRELSGYTF
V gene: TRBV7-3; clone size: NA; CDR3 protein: CASSPLLGNTGELFF
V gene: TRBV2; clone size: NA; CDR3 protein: CASSEANQGVEQYF
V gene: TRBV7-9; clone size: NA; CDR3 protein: CASGPRTGNIEQYF
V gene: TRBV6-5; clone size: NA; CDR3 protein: CASSTTGVNTEAFF
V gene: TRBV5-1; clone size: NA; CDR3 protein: CASSPDLAGGKETQYF
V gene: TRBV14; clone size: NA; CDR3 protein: CASSHRGGIETQYF
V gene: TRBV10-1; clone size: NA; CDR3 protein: CASSESVRTYNEQFF
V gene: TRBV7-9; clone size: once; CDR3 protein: CASSGRGNIQYF
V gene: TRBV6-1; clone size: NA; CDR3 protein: CASSRDREDGYTF